At least ten counts were recorded for the clone carrying this T cell receptor beta chain. The data were obtained in a study of molecular identifiers for immune sequencing clone quantification. Study-wide context: For replicates, RNA isolated from roughly 20,000 or 100,000 naive CD8 cells was divided into five portions, of which four were sequenced.

From germline, CDR1 is MNHEY and CDR2 SMNVEV (reference sequence). This CDR3 has 14 amino acids. V shed 5 bases and J 3 bases; nucleotides not matched to a gene: 6. Sorted naive CD8 T cells were those defined as CD8+CD4-CCR7+CD45RA+. One entry per CDR3 protein results from TCRdb running MiXCR on the PCR reads. This sample has about 500,000 distinct CDR3 sequences; about 21% occur once, and the top ten carry about 0.78%. The sample taken for sequencing was naive CD8+ T cells from blood, with Jurkat cell RNA spiked in. Noted subset: FACS-sorted CD8+CD4-CCR7+CD45RA+ naive T cells. The origin of this receptor is a human donor in good health. Some libraries in this study had Jurkat cell RNA spiked in. The rearrangement uses TRBV27 and TRBJ1-1, with 7 bases aligning to TRBD1. The CDR3 region has the DNA TGTGCCAGCAGTACAGGGGTCGGACACACTGAAGCTTTCTTT. Its protein is CASSTGVGHTEAFF.